The rows below give T cell receptor beta chains drawn from one sample of a study of molecular identifiers for immune sequencing clone quantification. MiXCR, run by TCRdb on the PCR reads, gives a single entry per CDR3 protein. The sample comprises some 65,000 distinct CDR3 sequences, less than 20% of which are singletons, and around 1.5% rests with the top ten. The sequenced sample consisted of naive CD8+ T cells from blood, with Jurkat cell RNA spiked in. Receptors originate from a human donor in good health. Some libraries in this study had Jurkat cell RNA spiked in. Each CDR3 is given without its conserved first and last residue. Fields, in order: CDR3 protein, CDR3 length, V gene, J gene.

CDR3: ATSRGTSGPQETQY; length: 14; V: TRBV15; J: TRBJ2-5
CDR3: ASSVGQATYTDTQY; length: 14; V: TRBV9; J: TRBJ2-3
CDR3: ASSLAGQGTGPQH; length: 13; V: TRBV6-5; J: TRBJ1-5
CDR3: ASTPLGNYNEQF; length: 12; V: TRBV5-1; J: TRBJ2-1
CDR3: ASSLRTSSGANVLT; length: 14; V: TRBV28; J: TRBJ2-6
CDR3: ATSAPLGGQYNEQF; length: 14; V: TRBV24-1; J: TRBJ2-1
CDR3: SVQGQSYEQY; length: 10; V: TRBV29-1; J: TRBJ2-7
CDR3: ASSPWDSSTDTQY; length: 13; V: TRBV6-5; J: TRBJ2-3
CDR3: ASGPTGTGVQPQH; length: 13; V: TRBV12-5; J: TRBJ1-5
CDR3: ASTKMGQGAETQY; length: 13; V: TRBV7-9; J: TRBJ2-5
CDR3: ASSPKTSGTYNEQF; length: 14; V: TRBV7-9; J: TRBJ2-1
CDR3: ASSEAGDGTDTQY; length: 13; V: TRBV9; J: TRBJ2-3
CDR3: ASSELGRNKQY; length: 11; V: TRBV10-2; J: TRBJ2-7
CDR3: ASSLSPGRYQETQY; length: 14; V: TRBV7-6; J: TRBJ2-5
CDR3: ATPKPTSTGRSNQPQH; length: 16; V: TRBV19; J: TRBJ1-5
CDR3: ASSLGPGNQPQH; length: 12; V: TRBV27; J: TRBJ1-5
CDR3: ASSQGVSVNEQF; length: 12; V: TRBV4-1; J: TRBJ2-1
CDR3: ASSGSRGLVENEQY; length: 14; V: TRBV18; J: TRBJ2-7
CDR3: ASTGGAYYGYT; length: 11; V: TRBV6-1; J: TRBJ1-2
CDR3: SAIETSGTYEQY; length: 12; V: TRBV20-1; J: TRBJ2-7
CDR3: ASSYLASSTDTQY; length: 13; V: TRBV6-2/TRBV6-3; J: TRBJ2-3
CDR3: ASSPGQGPYEQY; length: 12; V: TRBV19; J: TRBJ2-7
CDR3: ASSIDIFGSRSYNEQF; length: 16; V: TRBV19; J: TRBJ2-1
CDR3: ASSQTGPYSNQPQH; length: 14; V: TRBV27; J: TRBJ1-5
CDR3: ASRTRGLQPQH; length: 11; V: TRBV19; J: TRBJ1-5
CDR3: ASSGGRGGGRVMGADTQY; length: 18; V: TRBV7-8; J: TRBJ2-3
CDR3: AWNVVGTGELF; length: 11; V: TRBV30; J: TRBJ2-2
CDR3: ASSSFQREAQETQY; length: 14; V: TRBV7-6; J: TRBJ2-5
CDR3: ASSPDSLSNQPQH; length: 13; V: TRBV28; J: TRBJ1-5
CDR3: ASSLNFVGGTTYEQY; length: 15; V: TRBV27; J: TRBJ2-7
CDR3: AWSVLGRSQF; length: 10; V: TRBV30; J: TRBJ2-1
CDR3: SVDPSGELQF; length: 10; V: TRBV29-1; J: TRBJ2-1
CDR3: ASSLGRNRVYEQY; length: 13; V: TRBV5-3; J: TRBJ2-7
CDR3: ASSSTSTYEQY; length: 11; V: TRBV7-9; J: TRBJ2-7
CDR3: ASSRLAGGPNPTGELF; length: 16; V: TRBV19; J: TRBJ2-2
CDR3: ASSFGPGNTIY; length: 11; V: TRBV5-6; J: TRBJ1-3
CDR3: ASSLEGQGQSFNQPQH; length: 16; V: TRBV7-8; J: TRBJ1-5
CDR3: ASSLLAGEVNEQY; length: 13; V: TRBV27; J: TRBJ2-7
CDR3: ASSSSGTGAYEQY; length: 13; V: TRBV13; J: TRBJ2-7
CDR3: ASSLVPSGYTDTQY; length: 14; V: TRBV7-6; J: TRBJ2-3
CDR3: AWSEIGVWGENPTEAF; length: 16; V: TRBV30; J: TRBJ1-1
CDR3: ASSPPGDTARYQETQY; length: 16; V: TRBV7-2; J: TRBJ2-5
CDR3: ASSLATTGGREQY; length: 13; V: TRBV7-2; J: TRBJ2-7
CDR3: ASKWNTGELF; length: 10; V: TRBV5-4; J: TRBJ2-2
CDR3: ASSYWAGSNDEQY; length: 13; V: TRBV6-5; J: TRBJ2-7
CDR3: ASSLSQGLAGGYEQY; length: 15; V: TRBV27; J: TRBJ2-7
CDR3: ASSARLNYGYT; length: 11; V: TRBV9; J: TRBJ1-2
CDR3: ASSSWGGAGTYEQY; length: 14; V: TRBV7-8; J: TRBJ2-7